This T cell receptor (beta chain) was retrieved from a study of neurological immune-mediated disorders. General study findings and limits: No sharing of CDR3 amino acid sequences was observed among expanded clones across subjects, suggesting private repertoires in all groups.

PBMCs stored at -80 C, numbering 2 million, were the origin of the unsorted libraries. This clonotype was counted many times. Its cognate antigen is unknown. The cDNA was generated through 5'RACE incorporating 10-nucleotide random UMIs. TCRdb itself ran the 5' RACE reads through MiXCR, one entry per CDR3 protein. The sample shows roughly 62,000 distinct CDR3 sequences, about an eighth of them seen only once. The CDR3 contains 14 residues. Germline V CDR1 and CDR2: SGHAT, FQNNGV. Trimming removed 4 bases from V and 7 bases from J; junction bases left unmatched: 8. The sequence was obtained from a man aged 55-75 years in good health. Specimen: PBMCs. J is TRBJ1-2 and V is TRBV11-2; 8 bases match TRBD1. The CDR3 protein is CASSSDQGAGGYTF. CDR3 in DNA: TGTGCCAGCAGCTCCGACCAGGGGGCAGGTGGCTACACCTTC.